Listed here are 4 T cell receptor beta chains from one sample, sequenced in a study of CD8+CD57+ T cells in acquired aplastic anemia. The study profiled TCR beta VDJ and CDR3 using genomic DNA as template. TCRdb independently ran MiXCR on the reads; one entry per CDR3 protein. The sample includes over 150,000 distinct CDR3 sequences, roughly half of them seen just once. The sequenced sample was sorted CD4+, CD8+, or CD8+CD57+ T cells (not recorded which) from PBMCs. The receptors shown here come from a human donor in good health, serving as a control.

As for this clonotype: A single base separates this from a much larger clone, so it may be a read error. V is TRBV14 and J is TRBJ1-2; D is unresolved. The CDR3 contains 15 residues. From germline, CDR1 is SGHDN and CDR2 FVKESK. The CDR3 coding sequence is TGTGCCAGCAGCCAAGTGGGCGTGTTGGGAGGTGGCTGCACCTTC. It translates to CASSQVGVLGGGCTF.

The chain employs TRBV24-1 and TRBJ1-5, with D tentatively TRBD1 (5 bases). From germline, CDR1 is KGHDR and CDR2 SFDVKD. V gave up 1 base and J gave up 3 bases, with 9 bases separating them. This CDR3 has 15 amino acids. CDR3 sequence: CATSDFREANQPQHF. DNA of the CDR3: TGTGCCACCAGTGATTTCAGGGAGGCCAATCAGCCCCAGCATTTT.

The CDR3 here is CASSYIQGWQETQYF. CDR3 DNA sequence: TGCGCCAGCAGTTATATACAGGGGTGGCAAGAGACCCAGTACTTC. This chain joins TRBV5-1 and TRBJ2-5; TRBD1 matches at 7 bases. The CDR3 is made up of 15 amino acids. Trimming at V came to 5 bases and at J to 2 bases, leaving 9 bases not matched to a gene. Germline V gene sequence: CDR1 SGHRS, CDR2 YFSETQ.

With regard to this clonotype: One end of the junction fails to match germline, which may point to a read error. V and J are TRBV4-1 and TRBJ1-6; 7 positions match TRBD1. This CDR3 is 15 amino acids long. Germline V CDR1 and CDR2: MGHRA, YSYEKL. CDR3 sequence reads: CASSQEQGPNSLLHF. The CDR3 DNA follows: TGCGCCAGCAGCCAAGAACAGGGGCCGAATTCACTCCTCCACTTT.